The T cell receptor (beta chain) under discussion was sequenced for a study of blood T cell repertoires in COVID-19. Study-level information: Italy, Spain and the United States were the sources of the convalescent and acute COVID-19 samples. Sources were T cells, B-cell-depleted T cells, or PBMCs; the material itself was cDNA or gDNA.

Original data processing: Reference gene primers were amplified, and this amplification served to estimate nucleated cell counts. Sequencing was performed with immunoSEQ multiplex PCR; in TCRdb, only in-frame clones are kept and a portion is missing. That table furnishes V, J and clone size, whereas the DNA furnished D and trimming. Of about 48,000 clones detected, about nine tenths appear once; the ten largest clones hold 5% to 5.5%. The CDR3 is made up of 14 amino acids. The ends were cut back, 4 bases at V and 12 bases at J, with 18 bases in the middle. From germline, CDR1 is LGHNA and CDR2 YSLEER.

The V gene is TRBV4-3, the J gene TRBJ1-4; D ambiguous. This TCR came from a man aged 65 to 79 with acute or convalescent COVID-19. The sequenced sample consisted of peripheral blood. CDR3 amino acids: CASSPRLPIMELFF. CDR3 bases: TGCGCCAGCAGCCCACGACTCCCCATCATGGAACTGTTTTTT.